This T cell receptor (beta chain) was recorded in a study of blood T cell repertoires in COVID-19. For the study at large: The United States, Italy and Spain were the sources of the acute and convalescent COVID-19 samples.

Germline V gene lookup returns CDR1 SGHRS and CDR2 YFSETQ. The ends lost 0 bases at V and 0 bases at J; junction bases unmatched: 7. The CDR3 length is 18 residues. Sequencing used immunoSEQ multiplex PCR; TCRdb keeps in-frame clones, though not all of them. Of 130,000 to 150,000 clones listed, around nine tenths were seen once; the top ten hold roughly 4.3%. The chain recombines TRBV5-1 with TRBJ2-3; the match to TRBD2 covers 10 bases. The sequencing sample was made of peripheral blood. This TCR was recovered from a woman in her forties with acute or convalescent COVID-19. CDR3 protein: CASSLGRKAGGSTDTQYF. The CDR3 coding sequence is TGCGCCAGCAGCTTGGGCCGAAAAGCGGGAGGGAGCACAGATACGCAGTATTTT.